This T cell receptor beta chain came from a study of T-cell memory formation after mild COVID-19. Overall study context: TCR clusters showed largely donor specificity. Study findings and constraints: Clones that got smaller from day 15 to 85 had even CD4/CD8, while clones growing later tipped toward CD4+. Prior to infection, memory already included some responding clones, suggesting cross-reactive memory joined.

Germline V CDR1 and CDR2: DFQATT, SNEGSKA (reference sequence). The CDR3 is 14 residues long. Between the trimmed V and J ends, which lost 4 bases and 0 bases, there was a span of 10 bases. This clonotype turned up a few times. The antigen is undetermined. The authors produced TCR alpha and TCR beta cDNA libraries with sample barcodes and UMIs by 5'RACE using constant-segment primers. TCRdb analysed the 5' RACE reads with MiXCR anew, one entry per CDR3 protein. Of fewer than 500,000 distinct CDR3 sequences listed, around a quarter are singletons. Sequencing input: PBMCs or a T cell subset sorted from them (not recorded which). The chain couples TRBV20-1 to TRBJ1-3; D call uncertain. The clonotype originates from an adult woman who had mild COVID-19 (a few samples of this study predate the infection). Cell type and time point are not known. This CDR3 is CSATPRSSGNTIYF. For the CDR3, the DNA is TGCAGTGCTACCCCAAGGAGCTCTGGAAACACCATATATTTT.